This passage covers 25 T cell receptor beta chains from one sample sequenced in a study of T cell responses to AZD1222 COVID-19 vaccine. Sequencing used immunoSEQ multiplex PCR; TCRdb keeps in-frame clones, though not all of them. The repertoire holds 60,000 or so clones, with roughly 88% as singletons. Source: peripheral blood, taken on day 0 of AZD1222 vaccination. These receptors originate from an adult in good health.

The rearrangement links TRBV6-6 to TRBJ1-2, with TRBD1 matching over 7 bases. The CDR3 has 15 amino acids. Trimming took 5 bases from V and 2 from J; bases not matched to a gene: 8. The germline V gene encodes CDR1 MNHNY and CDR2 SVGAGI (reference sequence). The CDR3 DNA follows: TGTGCCAGCAGTAATCCGGGACAGCTCAACTATGGCTACACCTTC. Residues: CASSNPGQLNYGYTF.

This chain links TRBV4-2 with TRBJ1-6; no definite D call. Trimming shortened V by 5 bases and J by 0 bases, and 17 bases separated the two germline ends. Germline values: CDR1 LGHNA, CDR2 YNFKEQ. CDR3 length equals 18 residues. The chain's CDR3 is CASSVNPPSISYNSPLHF. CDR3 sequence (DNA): TGTGCCAGCAGCGTAAACCCCCCCAGTATCTCCTATAATTCACCCCTCCACTTT.

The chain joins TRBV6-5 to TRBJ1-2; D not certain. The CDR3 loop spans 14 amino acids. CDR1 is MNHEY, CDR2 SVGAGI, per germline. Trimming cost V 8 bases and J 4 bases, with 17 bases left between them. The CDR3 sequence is CASGRKPSSYGYTF. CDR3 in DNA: TGTGCCAGCGGTAGAAAGCCCTCGTCCTATGGCTACACCTTC.

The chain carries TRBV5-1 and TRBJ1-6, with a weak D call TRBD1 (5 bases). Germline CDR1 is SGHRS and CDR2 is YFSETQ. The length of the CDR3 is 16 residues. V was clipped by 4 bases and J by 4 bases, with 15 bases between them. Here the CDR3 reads CASSMNSGFYNSPLHF. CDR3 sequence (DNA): TGCGCCAGCAGCATGAACTCAGGGTTTTATAATTCACCCCTCCACTTT.

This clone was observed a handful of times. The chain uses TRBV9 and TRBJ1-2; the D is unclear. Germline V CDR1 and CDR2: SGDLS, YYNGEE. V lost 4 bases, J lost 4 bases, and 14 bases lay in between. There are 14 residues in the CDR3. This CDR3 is CASSPADGFYGYTF. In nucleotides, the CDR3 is TGTGCCAGCAGCCCAGCGGACGGATTCTATGGCTACACCTTC. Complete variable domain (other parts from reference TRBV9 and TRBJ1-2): DSGVTQTPKHLITATGQRVTLRCSPRSGDLSVYWYQQSLDQGLQFLIQYYNGEERAKGNILERFSAQQFPDLHSELNLSSLELGDSALYFCASSPADGFYGYTFGSGTRLTVV.

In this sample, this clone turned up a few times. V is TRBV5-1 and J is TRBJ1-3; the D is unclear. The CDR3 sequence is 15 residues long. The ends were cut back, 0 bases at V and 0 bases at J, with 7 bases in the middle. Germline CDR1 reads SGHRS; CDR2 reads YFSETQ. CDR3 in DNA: TGCGCCAGCAGCTTGGTTCCTTACTCTGGAAACACCATATATTTT. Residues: CASSLVPYSGNTIYF.

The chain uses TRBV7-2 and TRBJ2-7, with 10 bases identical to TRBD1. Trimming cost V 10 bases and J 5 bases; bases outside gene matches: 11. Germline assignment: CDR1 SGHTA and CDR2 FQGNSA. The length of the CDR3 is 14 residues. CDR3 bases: TGTGCCAAAGCAGGGACAGGGGAAAAAAACGAGCAGTACGTC. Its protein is CAKAGTGEKNEQYV.

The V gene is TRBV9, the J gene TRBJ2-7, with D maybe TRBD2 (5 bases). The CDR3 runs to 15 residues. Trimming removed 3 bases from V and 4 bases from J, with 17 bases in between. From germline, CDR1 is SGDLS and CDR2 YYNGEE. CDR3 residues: CASSETPLGGYEQYF. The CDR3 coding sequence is TGTGCCAGCAGCGAAACTCCCCTTGGAGGTTACGAGCAGTACTTC.

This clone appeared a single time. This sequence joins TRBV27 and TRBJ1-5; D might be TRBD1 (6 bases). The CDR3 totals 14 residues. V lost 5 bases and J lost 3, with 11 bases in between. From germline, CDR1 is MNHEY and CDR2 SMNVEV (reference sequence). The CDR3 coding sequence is TGTGCCAGCAGTCACGGACAGCCCAATCAGCCCCAGCATTTT. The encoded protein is CASSHGQPNQPQHF.

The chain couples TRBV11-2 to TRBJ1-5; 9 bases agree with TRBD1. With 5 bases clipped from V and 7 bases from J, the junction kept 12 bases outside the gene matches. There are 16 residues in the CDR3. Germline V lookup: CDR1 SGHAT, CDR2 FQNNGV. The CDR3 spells CASSPSVGTGRQPQHF. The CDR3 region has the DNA TGTGCCAGCAGCCCGTCGGTTGGGACAGGGAGACAGCCCCAGCATTTT.

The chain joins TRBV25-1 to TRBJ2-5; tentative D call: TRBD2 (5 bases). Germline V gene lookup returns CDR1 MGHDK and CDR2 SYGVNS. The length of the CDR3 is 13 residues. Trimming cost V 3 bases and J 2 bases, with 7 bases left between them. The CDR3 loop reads CASSEPGQETQYF. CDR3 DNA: TGTGCCAGCAGTGAGCCGGGGCAAGAGACCCAGTACTTC.

The CDR3 here is CASSLLFTDTQYF. CDR3 DNA: TGTGCCAGCAGTTTACTTTTCACAGATACGCAGTATTTT. The V gene is TRBV6-5, the J gene TRBJ2-3; D remains unclear. V was cut by 4 bases and J by 2 bases, with 7 bases left in between. The CDR3 loop spans 13 amino acids. Germline V gene lookup returns CDR1 MNHEY and CDR2 SVGAGI.

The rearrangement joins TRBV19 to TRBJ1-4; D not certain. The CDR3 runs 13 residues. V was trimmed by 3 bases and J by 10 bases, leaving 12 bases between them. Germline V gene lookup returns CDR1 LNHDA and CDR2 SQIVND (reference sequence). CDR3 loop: CASSIQKTGKLFF. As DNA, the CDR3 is TGTGCCAGTAGTATCCAGAAAACTGGAAAACTGTTTTTT. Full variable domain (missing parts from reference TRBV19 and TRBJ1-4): DGGITQSPKYLFRKEGQNVTLSCEQNLNHDAMYWYRQDPGQGLRLIYYSQIVNDFQKGDIAEGYSVSREKKESFPLTVTSAQKNPTAFYLCASSIQKTGKLFFGSGTQLSVL.

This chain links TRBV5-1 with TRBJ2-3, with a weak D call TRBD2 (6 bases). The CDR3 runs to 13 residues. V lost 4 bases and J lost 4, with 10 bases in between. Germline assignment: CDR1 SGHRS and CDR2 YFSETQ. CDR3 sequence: CASSLDYSDTQYF. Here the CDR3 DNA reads TGCGCCAGCAGCCTGGACTACTCAGATACGCAGTATTTT.

The CDR3 sequence: CASSYKQGTRNSPLHF. DNA of the CDR3: TGTGCCAGCAGTTACAAACAGGGGACGCGGAATTCACCCCTCCACTTT. The V gene is TRBV6-2 or TRBV6-3, the J gene TRBJ1-6; 7 nucleotides agree with TRBD1. Germline-derived CDR1 and CDR2 are MNHEY and SVGEGT. There are 16 residues in the CDR3. Trimming removed 2 bases from V and 7 bases from J; junction bases left unmatched: 8.

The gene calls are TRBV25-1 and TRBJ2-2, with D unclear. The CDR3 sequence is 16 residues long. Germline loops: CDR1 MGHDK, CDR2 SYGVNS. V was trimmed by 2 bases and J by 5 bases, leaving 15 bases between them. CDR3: CASSERSWYGTGELFF. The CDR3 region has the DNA TGTGCCAGCAGTGAAAGGAGCTGGTATGGAACCGGGGAGCTGTTTTTT.

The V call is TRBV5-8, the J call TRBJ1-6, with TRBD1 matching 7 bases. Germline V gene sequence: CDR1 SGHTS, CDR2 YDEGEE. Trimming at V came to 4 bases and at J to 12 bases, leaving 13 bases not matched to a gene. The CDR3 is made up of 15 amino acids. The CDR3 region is CASSDRPGQRQPLHF. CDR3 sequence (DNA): TGTGCCAGCAGCGACCGACCGGGACAGCGTCAACCCCTCCACTTT. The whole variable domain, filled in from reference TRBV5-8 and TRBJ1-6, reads EAGVTQSPTHLIKTRGQQATLRCSPISGHTSVYWYQQALGLGLQFLLWYDEGEERNRGNFPPRFSGRQFPNYSSELNVNALELEDSALYLCASSDRPGQRQPLHFGNGTRLTVT.

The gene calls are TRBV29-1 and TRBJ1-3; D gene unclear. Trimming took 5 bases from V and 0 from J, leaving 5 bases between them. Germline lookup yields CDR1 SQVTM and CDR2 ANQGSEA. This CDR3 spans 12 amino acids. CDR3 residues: CSVLISGNTIYF. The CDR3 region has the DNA TGCAGCGTTCTTATCTCTGGAAACACCATATATTTT.

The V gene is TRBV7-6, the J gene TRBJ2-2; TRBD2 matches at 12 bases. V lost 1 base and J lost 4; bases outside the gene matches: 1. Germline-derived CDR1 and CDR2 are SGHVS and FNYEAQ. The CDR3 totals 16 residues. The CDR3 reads CASSLELAGGTGELFF. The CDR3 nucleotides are TGTGCCAGCAGCTTAGAACTAGCGGGGGGCACCGGGGAGCTGTTTTTT.

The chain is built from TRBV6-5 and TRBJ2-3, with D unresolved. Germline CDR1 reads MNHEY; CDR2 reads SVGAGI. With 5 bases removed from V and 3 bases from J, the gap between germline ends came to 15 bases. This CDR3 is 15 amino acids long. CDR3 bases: TGTGCCAGCAGTCTCGGACCCTCTCTTACAGATACGCAGTATTTT. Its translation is CASSLGPSLTDTQYF.

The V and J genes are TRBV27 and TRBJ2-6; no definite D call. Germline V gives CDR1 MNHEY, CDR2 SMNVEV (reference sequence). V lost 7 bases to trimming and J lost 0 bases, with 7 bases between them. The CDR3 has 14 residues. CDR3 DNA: TGTGCCAGCACCGTGAGCTCTGGGGCCAACGTCCTGACTTTC. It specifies CASTVSSGANVLTF.

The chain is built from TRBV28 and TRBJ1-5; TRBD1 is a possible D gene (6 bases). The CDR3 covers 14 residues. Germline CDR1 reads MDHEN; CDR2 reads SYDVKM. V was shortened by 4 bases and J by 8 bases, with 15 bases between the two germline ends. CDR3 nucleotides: TGTGCCAGCAGTTCACAGGGAGGTACAGAGCCCCAGCATTTT. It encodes CASSSQGGTEPQHF.

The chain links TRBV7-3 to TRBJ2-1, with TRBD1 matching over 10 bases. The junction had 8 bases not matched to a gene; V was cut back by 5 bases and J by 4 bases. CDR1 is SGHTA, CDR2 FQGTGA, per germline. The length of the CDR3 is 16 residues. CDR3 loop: CASSDRDRGGYNEQFF. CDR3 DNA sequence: TGTGCCAGCAGCGACCGGGACAGGGGAGGGTACAATGAGCAGTTCTTC.

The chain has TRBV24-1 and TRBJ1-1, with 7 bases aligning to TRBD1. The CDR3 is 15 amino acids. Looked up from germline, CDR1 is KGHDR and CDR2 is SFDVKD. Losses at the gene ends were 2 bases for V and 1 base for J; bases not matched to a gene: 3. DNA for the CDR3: TGTGCCACCAGTGATTCCAGACAGGGGAACACTGAAGCTTTCTTT. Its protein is CATSDSRQGNTEAFF.

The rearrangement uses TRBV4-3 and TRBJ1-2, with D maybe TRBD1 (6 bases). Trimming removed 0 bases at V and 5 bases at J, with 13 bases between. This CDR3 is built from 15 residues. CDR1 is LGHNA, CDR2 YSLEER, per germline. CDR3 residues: CASSQEEGEGYGYTF. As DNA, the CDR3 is TGCGCCAGCAGCCAAGAAGAGGGGGAAGGGTATGGCTACACCTTC.